This T cell receptor beta chain emerged from a study of T cell repertoires in cytomegalovirus infection. Broader study findings: The response measured ex vivo was dominated by TCR beta clonotypes (HLA-C-restricted and CMV-specific). Summed frequency of public TCR beta families distinguished CMV carriers with the relevant HLA.

Points on this clonotype: Its antigen is unknown.

TCRdb independently ran MiXCR on the reads; one entry per CDR3 protein. Of fewer than 400,000 distinct CDR3 sequences listed, 15% to 20% were seen once; the top ten hold roughly 9%. V dropped 0 bases and J dropped 10 bases, with 6 bases sitting between them. Germline V gene sequence: CDR1 SQVTM, CDR2 ANQGSEA. CDR3 size: 11 residues. Sequenced sample: PBMCs. The chain is built from TRBV29-1 and TRBJ1-4; D unresolved. This sequence originates from a human donor in good health (CMV status not recorded). Some clones in this sample may be carry-over from other donors' samples. As DNA, the CDR3 is TGCAGCGTTGAAGATCAAGGAAAACTGTTTTTT. It is translated as CSVEDQGKLFF.